This TCR beta chain comes out of a study of control samples from healthy donors and cancer patients. The V and J ends lost 4 bases and 3 bases, in that order; junction bases with no gene match: 0. The CDR3 consists of 14 residues. Germline-derived CDR1 and CDR2 are SGHAT and FQNNGV. TCRdb's table, derived via immunoSEQ multiplex PCR, lists solely in-frame clones and lacks some. The sample has 150,000 to 200,000 clones, approximately 94% seen once. This clonotype originated in a man aged 55 to 69 with colorectal cancer. The chain combines TRBV11-2 with TRBJ2-5, with 12 bases aligning to TRBD2. The sequenced material came from PBMCs. CDR3 amino acids: CASSWTSGEETQYF. DNA of the CDR3: TGTGCCAGCAGCTGGACTAGCGGGGAAGAGACCCAGTACTTC.